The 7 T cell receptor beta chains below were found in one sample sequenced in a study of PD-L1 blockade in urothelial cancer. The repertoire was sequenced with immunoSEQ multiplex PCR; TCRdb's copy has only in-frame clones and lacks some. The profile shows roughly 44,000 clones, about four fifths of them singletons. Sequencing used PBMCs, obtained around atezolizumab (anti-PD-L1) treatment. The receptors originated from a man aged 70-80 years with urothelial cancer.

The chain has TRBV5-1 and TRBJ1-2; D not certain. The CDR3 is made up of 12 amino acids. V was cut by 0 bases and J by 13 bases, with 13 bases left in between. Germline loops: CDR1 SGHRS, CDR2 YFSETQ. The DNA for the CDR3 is TGCGCCAGCAGCTTGGGGGAGACCGTGGGCACCTTC. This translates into CASSLGETVGTF.

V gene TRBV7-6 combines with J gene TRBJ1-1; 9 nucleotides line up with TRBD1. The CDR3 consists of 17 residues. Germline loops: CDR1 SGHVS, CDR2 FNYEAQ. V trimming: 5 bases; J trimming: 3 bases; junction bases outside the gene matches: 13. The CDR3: CASSQPTGGRGHTEAFF. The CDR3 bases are TGTGCCAGCAGCCAACCCACAGGGGGCCGCGGCCACACTGAAGCTTTCTTT.

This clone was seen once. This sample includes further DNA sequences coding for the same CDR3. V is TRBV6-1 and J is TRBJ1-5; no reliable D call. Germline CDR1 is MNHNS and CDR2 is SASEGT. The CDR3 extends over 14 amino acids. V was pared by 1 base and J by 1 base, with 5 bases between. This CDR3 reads CASSEGQSNQPQHF. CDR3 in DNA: TGTGCCAGCAGTGAAGGGCAGAGCAATCAGCCCCAGCATTTT.

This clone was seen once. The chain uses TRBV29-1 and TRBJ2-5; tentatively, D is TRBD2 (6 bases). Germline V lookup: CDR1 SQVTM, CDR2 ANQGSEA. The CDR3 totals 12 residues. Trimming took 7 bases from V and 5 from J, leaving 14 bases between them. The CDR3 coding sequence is TGCAGCGGGGTGGAGGGCTGGGAGACCCAGTACTTC. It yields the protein CSGVEGWETQYF.

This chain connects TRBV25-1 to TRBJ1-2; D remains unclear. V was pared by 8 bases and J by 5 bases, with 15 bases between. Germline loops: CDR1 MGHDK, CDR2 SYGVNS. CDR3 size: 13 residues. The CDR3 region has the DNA TGTGCCAGCGGCCCCCCTGAGGGATATGGCTACACCTTC. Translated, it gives CASGPPEGYGYTF.

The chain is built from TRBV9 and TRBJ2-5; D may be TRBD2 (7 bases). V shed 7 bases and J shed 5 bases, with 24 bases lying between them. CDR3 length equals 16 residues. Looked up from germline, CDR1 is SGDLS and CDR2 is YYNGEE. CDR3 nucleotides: TGTGCCAGCTCACCCAGGGGAGGGAGGGCCATGGAGACCCAGTACTTC. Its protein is CASSPRGGRAMETQYF.

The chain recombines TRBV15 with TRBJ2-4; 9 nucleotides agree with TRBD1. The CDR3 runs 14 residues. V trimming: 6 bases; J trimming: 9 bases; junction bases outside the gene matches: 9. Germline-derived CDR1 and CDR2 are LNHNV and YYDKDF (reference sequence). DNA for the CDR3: TGTGCCACCAGATCCAGGACAGGGGACGGCATTCAGTACTTC. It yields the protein CATRSRTGDGIQYF.